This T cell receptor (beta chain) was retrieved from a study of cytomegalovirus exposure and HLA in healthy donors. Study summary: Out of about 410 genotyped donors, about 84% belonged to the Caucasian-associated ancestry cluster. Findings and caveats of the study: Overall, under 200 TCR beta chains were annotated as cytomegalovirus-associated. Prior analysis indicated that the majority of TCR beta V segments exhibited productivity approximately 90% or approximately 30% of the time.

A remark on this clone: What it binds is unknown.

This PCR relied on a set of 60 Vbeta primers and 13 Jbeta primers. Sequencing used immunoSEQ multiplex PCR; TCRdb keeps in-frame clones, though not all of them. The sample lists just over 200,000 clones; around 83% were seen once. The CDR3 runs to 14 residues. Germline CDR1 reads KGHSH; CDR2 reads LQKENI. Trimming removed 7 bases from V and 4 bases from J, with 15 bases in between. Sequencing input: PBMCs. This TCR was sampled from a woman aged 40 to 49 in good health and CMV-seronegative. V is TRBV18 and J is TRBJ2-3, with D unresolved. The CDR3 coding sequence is TGTGCCAGCTACAACCTCAGGTCCTCAGATACGCAGTATTTT. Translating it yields CASYNLRSSDTQYF.